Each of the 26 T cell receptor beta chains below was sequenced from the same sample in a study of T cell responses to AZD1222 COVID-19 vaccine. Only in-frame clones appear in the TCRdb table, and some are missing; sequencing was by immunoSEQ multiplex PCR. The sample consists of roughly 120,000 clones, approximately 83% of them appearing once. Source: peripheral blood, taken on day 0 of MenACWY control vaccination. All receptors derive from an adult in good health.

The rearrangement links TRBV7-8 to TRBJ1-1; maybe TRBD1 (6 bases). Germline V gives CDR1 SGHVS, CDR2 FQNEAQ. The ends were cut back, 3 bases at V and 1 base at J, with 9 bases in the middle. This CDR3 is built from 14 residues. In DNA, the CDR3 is TGTGCCAGCAGCTTTGCAGGGGCGAACACTGAAGCTTTCTTT. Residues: CASSFAGANTEAFF.

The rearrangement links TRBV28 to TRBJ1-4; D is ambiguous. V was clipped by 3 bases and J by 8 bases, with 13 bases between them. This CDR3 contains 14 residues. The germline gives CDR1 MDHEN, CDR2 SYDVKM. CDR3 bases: TGTGCCAGCAGTTTCGGAGGAGAGGACGAAAAACTGTTTTTT. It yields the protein CASSFGGEDEKLFF.

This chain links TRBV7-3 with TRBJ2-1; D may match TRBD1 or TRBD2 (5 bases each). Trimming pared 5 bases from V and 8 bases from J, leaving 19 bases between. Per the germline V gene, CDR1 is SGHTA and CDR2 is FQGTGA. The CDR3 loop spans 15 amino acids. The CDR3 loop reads CASSPQRGLSDEQFF. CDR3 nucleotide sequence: TGTGCCAGCAGCCCCCAGAGGGGTCTATCGGATGAGCAGTTCTTC.

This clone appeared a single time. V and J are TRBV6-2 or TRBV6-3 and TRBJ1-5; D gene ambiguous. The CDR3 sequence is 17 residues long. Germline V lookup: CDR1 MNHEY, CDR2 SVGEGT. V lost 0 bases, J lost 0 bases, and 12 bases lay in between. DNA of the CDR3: TGTGCCAGCAGTTACTCGGGGTTGCGGTTTAGCAATCAGCCCCAGCATTTT. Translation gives CASSYSGLRFSNQPQHF.

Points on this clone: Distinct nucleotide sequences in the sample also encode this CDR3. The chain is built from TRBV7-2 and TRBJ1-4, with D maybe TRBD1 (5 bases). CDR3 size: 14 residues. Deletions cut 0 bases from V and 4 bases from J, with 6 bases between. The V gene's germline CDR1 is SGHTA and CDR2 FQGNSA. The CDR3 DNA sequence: TGTGCCAGCAGCTTAGCCGGGGGTAATGAAAAACTGTTTTTT. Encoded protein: CASSLAGGNEKLFF. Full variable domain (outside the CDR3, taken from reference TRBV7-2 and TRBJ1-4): GAGVSQSPSNKVTEKGKDVELRCDPISGHTALYWYRQSLGQGLEFLIYFQGNSAPDKSGLPSDRFSAERTGGSVSTLTIQRTQQEDSAVYLCASSLAGGNEKLFFGSGTQLSVL.

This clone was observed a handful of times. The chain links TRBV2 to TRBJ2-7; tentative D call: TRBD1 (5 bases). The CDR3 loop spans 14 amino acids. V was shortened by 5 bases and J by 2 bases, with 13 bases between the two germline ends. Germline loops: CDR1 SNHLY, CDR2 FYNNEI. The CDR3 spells CASSFLQETYEQYF. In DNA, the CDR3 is TGTGCCAGCAGTTTTTTACAGGAGACCTACGAGCAGTACTTC.

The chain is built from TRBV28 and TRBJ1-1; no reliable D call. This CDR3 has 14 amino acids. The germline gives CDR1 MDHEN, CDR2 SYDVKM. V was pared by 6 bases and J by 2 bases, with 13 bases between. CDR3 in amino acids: CASSEVPLNTEAFF. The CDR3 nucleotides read TGTGCCAGCAGCGAGGTACCGCTTAACACTGAAGCTTTCTTT.

CDR3 sequence: CASSHTGTGVSGNTIYF. DNA of the CDR3: TGTGCCAGCAGCCACACCGGGACAGGGGTTTCTGGAAACACCATATATTTT. The rearrangement joins TRBV7-9 to TRBJ1-3, with 10 bases identical to TRBD1. Unmatched junction bases numbered 8, after V lost 5 bases and J lost 1 base. This CDR3 is built from 17 residues. The germline CDR1 and CDR2 sequences are SEHNR and FQNEAQ (reference sequence).

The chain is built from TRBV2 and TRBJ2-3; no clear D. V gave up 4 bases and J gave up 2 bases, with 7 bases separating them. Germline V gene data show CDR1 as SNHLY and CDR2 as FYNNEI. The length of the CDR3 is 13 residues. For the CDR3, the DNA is TGTGCCAGCAGTGGTACATACACAGATACGCAGTATTTT. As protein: CASSGTYTDTQYF.

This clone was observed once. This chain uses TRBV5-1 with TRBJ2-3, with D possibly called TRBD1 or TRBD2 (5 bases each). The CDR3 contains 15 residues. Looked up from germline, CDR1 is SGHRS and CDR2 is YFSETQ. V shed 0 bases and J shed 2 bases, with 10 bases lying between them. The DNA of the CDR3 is TGCGCCAGCAGCTTGGGAGGGGTGACCACAGATACGCAGTATTTT. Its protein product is CASSLGGVTTDTQYF.

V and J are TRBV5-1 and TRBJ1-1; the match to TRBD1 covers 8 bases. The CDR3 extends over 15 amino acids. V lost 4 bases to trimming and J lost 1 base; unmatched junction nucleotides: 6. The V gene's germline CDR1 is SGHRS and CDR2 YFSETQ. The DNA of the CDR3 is TGCGCCAGCAGCCTATCAGGGGGCTCGAACACTGAAGCTTTCTTT. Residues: CASSLSGGSNTEAFF.

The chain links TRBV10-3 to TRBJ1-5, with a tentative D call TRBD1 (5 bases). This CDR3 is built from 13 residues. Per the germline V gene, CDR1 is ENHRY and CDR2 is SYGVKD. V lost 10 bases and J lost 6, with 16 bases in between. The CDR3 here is CATRGEVSQPQHF. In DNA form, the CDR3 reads TGTGCCACCCGGGGGGAAGTGAGTCAGCCCCAGCATTTT.

The CDR3 region has the DNA TGCAGCTTACAGCAAAGCCAGGGCAATGAGCAGTTCTTC. This sequence encodes CSLQQSQGNEQFF. The V gene is TRBV29-1, the J gene TRBJ2-1; tentative D call: TRBD1 (5 bases). The V end lost 8 bases, the J end lost 6 bases, and 17 bases lay between the germline ends. The CDR3 runs to 13 residues. Germline CDR1 reads SQVTM; CDR2 reads ANQGSEA.

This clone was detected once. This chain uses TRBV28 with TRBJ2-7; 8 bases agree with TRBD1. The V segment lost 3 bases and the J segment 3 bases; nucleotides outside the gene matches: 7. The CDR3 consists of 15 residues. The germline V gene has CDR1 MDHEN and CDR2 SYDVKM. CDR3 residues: CASSFPAGGNYEQYF. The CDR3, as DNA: TGTGCCAGCAGTTTCCCGGCAGGGGGCAACTACGAGCAGTACTTC.

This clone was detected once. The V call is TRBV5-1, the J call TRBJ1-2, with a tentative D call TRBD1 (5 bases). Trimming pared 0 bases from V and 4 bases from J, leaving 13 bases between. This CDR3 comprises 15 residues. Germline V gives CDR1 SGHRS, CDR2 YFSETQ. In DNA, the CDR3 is TGCGCCAGCAGCTTGGCCGACGGAAGGGGCTATGGCTACACCTTC. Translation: CASSLADGRGYGYTF.

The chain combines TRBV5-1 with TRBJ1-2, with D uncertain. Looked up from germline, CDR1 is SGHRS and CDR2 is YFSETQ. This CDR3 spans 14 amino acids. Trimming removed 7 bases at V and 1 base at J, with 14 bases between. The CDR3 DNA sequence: TGCGCCAGCTCCCCCGTGGCGGGTAACTATGGCTACACCTTC. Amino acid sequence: CASSPVAGNYGYTF.

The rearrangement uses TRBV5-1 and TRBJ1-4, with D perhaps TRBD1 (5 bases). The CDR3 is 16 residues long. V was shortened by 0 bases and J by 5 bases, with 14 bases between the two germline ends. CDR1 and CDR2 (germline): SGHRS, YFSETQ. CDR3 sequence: CASSLGSEGYNEKLFF. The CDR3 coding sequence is TGCGCCAGCAGCTTGGGGTCGGAGGGGTACAATGAAAAACTGTTTTTT.

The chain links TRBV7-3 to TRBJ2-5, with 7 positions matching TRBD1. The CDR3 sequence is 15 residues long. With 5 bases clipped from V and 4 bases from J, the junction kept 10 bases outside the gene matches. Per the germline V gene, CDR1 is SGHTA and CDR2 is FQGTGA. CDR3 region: CASSPTGVRGETQYF. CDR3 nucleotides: TGTGCCAGCAGCCCAACAGGGGTTCGAGGAGAGACCCAGTACTTC.

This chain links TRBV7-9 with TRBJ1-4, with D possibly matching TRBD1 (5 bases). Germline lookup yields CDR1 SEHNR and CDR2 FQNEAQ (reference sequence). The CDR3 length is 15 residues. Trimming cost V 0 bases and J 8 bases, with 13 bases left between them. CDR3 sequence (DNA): TGTGCCAGCAGCTTAGCAGCAGGGATGGGCGAAAAACTGTTTTTT. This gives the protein CASSLAAGMGEKLFF.

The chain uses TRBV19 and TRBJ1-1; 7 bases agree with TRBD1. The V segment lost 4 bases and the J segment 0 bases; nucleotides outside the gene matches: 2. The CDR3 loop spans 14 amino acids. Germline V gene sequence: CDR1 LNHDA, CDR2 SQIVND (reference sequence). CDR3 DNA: TGTGCCAGTAGTAGGGACAGAATGAACACTGAAGCTTTCTTT. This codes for CASSRDRMNTEAFF. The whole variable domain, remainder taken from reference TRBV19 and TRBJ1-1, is DGGITQSPKYLFRKEGQNVTLSCEQNLNHDAMYWYRQDPGQGLRLIYYSQIVNDFQKGDIAEGYSVSREKKESFPLTVTSAQKNPTAFYLCASSRDRMNTEAFFGQGTRLTVV.

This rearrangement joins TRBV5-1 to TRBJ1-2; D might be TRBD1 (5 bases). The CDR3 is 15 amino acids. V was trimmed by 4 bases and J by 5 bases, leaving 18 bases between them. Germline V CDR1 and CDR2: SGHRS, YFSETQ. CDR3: CASSQAGQGVYGYTF. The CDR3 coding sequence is TGCGCCAGCAGCCAGGCGGGGCAGGGCGTTTATGGCTACACCTTC.

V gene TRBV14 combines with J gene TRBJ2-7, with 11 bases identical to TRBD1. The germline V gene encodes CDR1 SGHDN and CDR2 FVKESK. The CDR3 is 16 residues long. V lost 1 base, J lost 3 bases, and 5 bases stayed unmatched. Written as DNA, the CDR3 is TGTGCCAGCAGCCAAGTGGACAGGGGGCGCGTCTACGAGCAGTACTTC. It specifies CASSQVDRGRVYEQYF.

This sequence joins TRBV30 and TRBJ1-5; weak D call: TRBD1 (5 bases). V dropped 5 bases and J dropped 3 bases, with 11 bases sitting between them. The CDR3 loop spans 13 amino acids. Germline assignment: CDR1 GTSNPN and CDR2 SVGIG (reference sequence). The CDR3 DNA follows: TGTGCCTGGGCGGCGGGGCTCAATCAGCCCCAGCATTTT. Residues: CAWAAGLNQPQHF.

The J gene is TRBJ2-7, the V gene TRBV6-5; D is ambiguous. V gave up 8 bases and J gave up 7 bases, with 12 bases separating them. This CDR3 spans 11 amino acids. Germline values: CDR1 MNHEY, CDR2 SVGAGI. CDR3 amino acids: CASGKVREQYF. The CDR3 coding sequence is TGTGCCAGCGGAAAGGTCAGGGAGCAGTACTTC.

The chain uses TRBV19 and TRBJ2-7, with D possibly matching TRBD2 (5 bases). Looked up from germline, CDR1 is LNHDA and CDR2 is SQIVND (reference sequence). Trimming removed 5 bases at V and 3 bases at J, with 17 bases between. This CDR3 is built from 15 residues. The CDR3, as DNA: TGTGCCAGTAGTGTCGGGATAGATCCTTTCTACGAGCAGTACTTC. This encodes CASSVGIDPFYEQYF.

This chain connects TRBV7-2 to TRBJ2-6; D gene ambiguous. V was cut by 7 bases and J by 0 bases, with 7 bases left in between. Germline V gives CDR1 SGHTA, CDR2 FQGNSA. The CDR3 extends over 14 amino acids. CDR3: CASTSDSGANVLTF. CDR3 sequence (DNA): TGTGCCAGCACCTCGGACTCTGGGGCCAACGTCCTGACTTTC.